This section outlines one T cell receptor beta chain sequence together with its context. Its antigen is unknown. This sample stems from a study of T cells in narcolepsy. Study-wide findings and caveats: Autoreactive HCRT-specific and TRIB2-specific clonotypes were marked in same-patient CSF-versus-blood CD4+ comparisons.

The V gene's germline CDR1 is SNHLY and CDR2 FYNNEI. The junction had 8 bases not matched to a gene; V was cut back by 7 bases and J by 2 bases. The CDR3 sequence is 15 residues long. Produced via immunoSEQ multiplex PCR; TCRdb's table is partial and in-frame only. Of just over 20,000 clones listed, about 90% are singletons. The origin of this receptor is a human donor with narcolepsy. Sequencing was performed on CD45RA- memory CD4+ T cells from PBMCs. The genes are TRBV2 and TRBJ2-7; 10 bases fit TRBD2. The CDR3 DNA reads TGTGCCAGCACCTGGACTAGCGGTGCCACCTACGAGCAGTACTTC. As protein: CASTWTSGATYEQYF.